These 10 T cell receptor beta chains were all obtained from the same sample, sequenced in a study of OX40 agonist ivuxolimab in advanced cancers. The repertoire was sequenced with immunoSEQ multiplex PCR; TCRdb's copy has only in-frame clones and lacks some. The table records tens of thousands of clones, around 80% of them present only once. Sequenced here: CD4+ or CD8+ T cells sorted from blood, sampled in a trial of the OX40 agonist ivuxolimab. These receptors were taken from an adult with an advanced solid tumor such as melanoma, head and neck, liver or kidney cancer.

The chain employs TRBV7-2 and TRBJ1-6; 9 positions match TRBD1. The CDR3 loop spans 15 amino acids. CDR1 is SGHTA and CDR2 is FQGNSA in the germline V gene. With V trimmed by 6 bases and J by 5 bases, 5 bases remained unmatched. The CDR3: CASRRGQGDNSPLHF. The DNA of the CDR3 is TGTGCCAGCAGACGGGGACAGGGTGATAATTCACCCCTCCACTTT.

The chain combines TRBV30 with TRBJ1-2, with D unclear. Germline V CDR1 and CDR2: GTSNPN, SVGIG (reference sequence). This CDR3 has 13 amino acids. CDR3 coding DNA: TGTGCTTACCTTTCGACCCGCCGCTATGGCTACACCTTC. Translated, it gives CAYLSTRRYGYTF.

The CDR3 coding sequence is TGTGCCAGCAGCCCAAGGGTAGGCGGATTGGGCTATGGCTACACCTTC. This encodes CASSPRVGGLGYGYTF. The chain joins TRBV7-8 to TRBJ1-2; D unclear. The CDR3 is made up of 16 amino acids. CDR1 SGHVS and CDR2 FQNEAQ come from the germline V gene. The V and J ends lost 5 bases and 4 bases respectively, with 20 bases between them.

This clone was detected only once. V is TRBV21-1 and J is TRBJ1-5. TRBV21-1 represents a pseudogene. The CDR3 is 18 amino acids. CDR3 residues: CASSKVHFRRGRNQPQHF. The DNA of the CDR3 is TGTGCCAGCAGCAAAGTCCATTTCCGACGGGGGAGGAATCAGCCCCAGCATTTT.

The genes are TRBV6-1 and TRBJ1-5; a weak D match, TRBD1 (6 bases). Germline V gives CDR1 MNHNS, CDR2 SASEGT. This CDR3 spans 15 amino acids. The V and J ends lost 7 bases and 7 bases respectively, with 20 bases between them. This chain's CDR3 is CASKGAGVSGQPQHF. The CDR3 DNA reads as TGTGCCAGCAAAGGGGCAGGGGTGTCGGGACAGCCCCAGCATTTT.

The genes are TRBV15 and TRBJ1-6; the D is unclear. Germline V gene sequence: CDR1 LNHNV, CDR2 YYDKDF (reference sequence). This CDR3 has 14 residues. The germline V and J ends were trimmed by 5 bases and 0 bases, with 5 bases remaining between them. CDR3 protein: CATSYSSYNSPLHF. DNA of the CDR3: TGTGCCACCAGCTACAGCTCCTATAATTCACCCCTCCACTTT.

The chain carries TRBV25-1 and TRBJ1-1; a weak D match, TRBD1 (5 bases). The CDR3 extends over 13 amino acids. V shed 5 bases and J shed 2 bases, with 9 bases lying between them. Germline V gene data show CDR1 as MGHDK and CDR2 as SYGVNS. In nucleotides, the CDR3 is TGTGCCAGCAGTATGGGGGAAAACACTGAAGCTTTCTTT. As protein: CASSMGENTEAFF.

The chain has TRBV10-2 and TRBJ1-1; the D is unclear. The germline CDR1 and CDR2 sequences are WSHSY and SAAADI. The CDR3 sequence is 15 residues long. The ends were cut back, 2 bases at V and 0 bases at J, with 10 bases in the middle. The CDR3 loop is CASSEGPGLNTEAFF. CDR3 nucleotide sequence: TGCGCCAGCAGTGAGGGCCCAGGACTGAACACTGAAGCTTTCTTT.

This chain joins TRBV6-1 and TRBJ2-7; D is perhaps TRBD1 (5 bases). The V end lost 2 bases, the J end lost 3 bases, and 11 bases lay between the germline ends. This CDR3 region has 14 residues. In germline, CDR1 is MNHNS, CDR2 SASEGT. CDR3 nucleotide sequence: TGTGCCAGCAGTGAATCTGGCAGGGACTACGAGCAGTACTTC. Translation gives CASSESGRDYEQYF.

Comments on this clone: A junction end diverges from the germline sequence, so it may reflect a read error. J is TRBJ2-2 and V is TRBV28; 9 bases map to TRBD2. The length of the CDR3 is 15 residues. Germline CDR1 is MDHEN and CDR2 is SYDVKM. CDR3 sequence reads: CASGLAGVETGELFF. CDR3 nucleotides: TGTGCCAGCGGTTTAGCGGGAGTGGAGACCGGGGAGCTGTTTTTT. Combining the CDR3 with reference TRBV28 and TRBJ2-2 gives the whole variable domain DVKVTQSSRYLVKRTGEKVFLECVQDMDHENMFWYRQDPGLGLRLIYFSYDVKMKEKGDIPEGYSVSREKKERFSLILESASTNQTSMYLCASGLAGVETGELFFGEGSRLTVL.